The 7 T cell receptor beta chains listed next were all sequenced from one sample in a study of T cell repertoires in cytomegalovirus infection. Antigens for these TCRs are unknown. TCRdb re-derived calls from the reads in MiXCR, one entry per CDR3 protein. The repertoire has some 920,000 distinct CDR3 sequences, more than 25% of them found once; the top ten carry over 13%. The source was cultured CD8+ T cells from PBMCs, collected from culture after CMV antigen stimulation. These receptor sequences come from a human donor in good health (CMV status not recorded). Some clones in this sample may be carry-over from other donors' samples.

V is TRBV27 and J is TRBJ1-5; possibly TRBD1 for D (6 bases). This CDR3 has 15 residues. The V end lost 3 bases, the J end lost 2 bases, and 11 bases lay between the germline ends. The germline V gene has CDR1 MNHEY and CDR2 SMNVEV (reference sequence). CDR3 in amino acids: CASSFREGGNQPQHF. DNA of the CDR3: TGTGCCAGCAGTTTCAGGGAGGGGGGCAATCAGCCCCAGCATTTT.

The CDR3 region is CASSPDRGATEAFF. CDR3 nucleotides: TGTGCCAGCAGTCCCGACAGGGGGGCGACTGAAGCTTTCTTT. This rearrangement joins TRBV3-1 to TRBJ1-1; 9 bases are a match to TRBD1. The length of the CDR3 is 14 residues. The germline V gene encodes CDR1 LGHDT and CDR2 YNNKEL (reference sequence). Trimming at V came to 6 bases and at J to 5 bases, leaving 7 bases not matched to a gene.

The CDR3 spells CASSKQGKSNQPQHF. CDR3 coding DNA: TGTGCCAGCAGCAAACAGGGGAAGAGCAATCAGCCCCAGCATTTT. The genes are TRBV9 and TRBJ1-5, with 7 nucleotides matching TRBD1. This CDR3 has 15 amino acids. Germline CDR1 SGDLS, CDR2 YYNGEE. The V gene end was trimmed by 4 bases and the J gene end by 1 base; junction bases not matched to a gene: 5.

This chain joins TRBV11-3 and TRBJ2-1; 7 nucleotides align to TRBD1. From germline, CDR1 is SGHNT and CDR2 YENEEA. This CDR3 contains 17 residues. V gave up 5 bases and J gave up 6 bases; unmatched junction bases: 16. CDR3 residues: CASSPKPGGRARNEQFF. The DNA of the CDR3 is TGTGCCAGCAGCCCGAAGCCAGGGGGAAGGGCTCGCAATGAGCAGTTCTTC.

This clonotype showed up just a few times. Here the CDR3 reads CATSDSYEQYF. For the CDR3, the DNA is TGTGCCACCTCGGATAGCTACGAGCAGTACTTC. The V and J genes are TRBV10-3 and TRBJ2-7; D not certain. The CDR3 loop spans 11 amino acids. From germline, CDR1 is ENHRY and CDR2 SYGVKD. V gave up 10 bases and J gave up 3 bases, with 10 bases separating them.

This clonotype appeared once. The genes are TRBV7-8 and TRBJ2-1; 9 bases line up with TRBD2. The germline V gene has CDR1 SGHVS and CDR2 FQNEAQ. The J segment lost 9 bases and the V segment lost 3 bases, leaving 9 bases of the junction unmatched. CDR3 size: 15 residues. The CDR3 nucleotides are TGTGCCAGCAGCTTGGCGGGGGGGCAAGTAGTTGAGCAGTTCTTC. Its translation: CASSLAGGQVVEQFF.

This clonotype came up a few times. This chain uses TRBV6-5 with TRBJ1-6, with D unclear. Trimming cost V 5 bases and J 0 bases, with 20 bases left between them. Per germline, CDR1 MNHEY and CDR2 SVGAGI. This CDR3 is 19 amino acids long. Here the CDR3 reads CASSLRITPLVSYNSPLHF. Here the CDR3 DNA reads TGTGCCAGCAGTCTCAGAATTACCCCACTAGTCTCCTATAATTCACCCCTCCACTTT.